This T cell receptor beta chain was captured in a study of shared T cell receptors in the human thymus. Germline loops: CDR1 PRHDT, CDR2 FYEKMQ (reference sequence). CDR3 length: 14 amino acids. Germline trimming cut 4 bases from V and 4 bases from J; bases unmatched to any gene: 3. The method was immunoSEQ multiplex PCR; TCRdb's version includes in-frame clones alone and lacks a portion of them. Here the sample spans 500,000 to 750,000 clones, 70% to 90% being singletons. This sample also belongs to another study, concerning human thymus T cells. From that second work: It was healthy Finnish infants having corrective surgery for congenital heart defects who were the donors. Resections were taken during corrective heart surgery, and the thymus tissue came from these. Apparent skewing of V and J gene usage characterized both thymic and blood repertoires. Unrelated individuals reportedly shared highly overlapping thymic TCR repertoires.

The receptor comes from a boy in the first two years of life with a congenital heart defect. The sequencing input was thymocytes. The chain uses TRBV13 and TRBJ1-3, with 8 positions matching TRBD1. The chain's CDR3 is CASSWTGSGNTIYF. The CDR3 region has the DNA TGTGCCAGCAGCTGGACAGGGTCCGGAAACACCATATATTTT.